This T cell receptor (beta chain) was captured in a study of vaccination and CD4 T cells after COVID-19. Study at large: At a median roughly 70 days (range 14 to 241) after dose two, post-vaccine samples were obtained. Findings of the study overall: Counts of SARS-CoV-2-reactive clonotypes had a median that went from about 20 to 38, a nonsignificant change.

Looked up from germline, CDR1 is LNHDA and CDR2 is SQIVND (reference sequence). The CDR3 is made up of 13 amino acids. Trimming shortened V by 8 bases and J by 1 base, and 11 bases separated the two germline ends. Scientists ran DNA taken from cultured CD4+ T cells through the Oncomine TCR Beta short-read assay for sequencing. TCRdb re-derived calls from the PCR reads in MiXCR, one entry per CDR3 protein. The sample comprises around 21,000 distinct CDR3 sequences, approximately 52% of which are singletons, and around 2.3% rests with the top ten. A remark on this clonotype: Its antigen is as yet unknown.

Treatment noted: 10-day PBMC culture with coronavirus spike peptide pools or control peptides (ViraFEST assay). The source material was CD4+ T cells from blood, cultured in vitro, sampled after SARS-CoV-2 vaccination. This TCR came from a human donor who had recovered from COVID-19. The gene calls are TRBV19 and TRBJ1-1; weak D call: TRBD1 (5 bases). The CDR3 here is CASEKGQNTEAFF. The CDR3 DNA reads TGTGCCAGTGAGAAGGGGCAGAACACTGAAGCTTTCTTT.